The 3 T cell receptor beta chains listed next were all sequenced from one sample in a study of CDR3 diversity in severe acne. MiXCR, applied by TCRdb to the PCR reads, yields one record per CDR3 protein. Among about 86,000 distinct CDR3 sequences listed, around 50% were seen once. Sequenced material: blood. Receptors were obtained from a male donor in good health, without acne.

This clonotype was counted many times. The genes are TRBV4-1 and TRBJ1-1, with TRBD1 identical over 8 bases. Germline CDR1 MGHRA, CDR2 YSYEKL. This CDR3 has 16 amino acids. Trimming took 0 bases from V and 3 from J; bases not matched to a gene: 6. The CDR3 nucleotides are TGCGCCAGCAGCCAAGACCCGGGACAGGCCTACACTGAAGCTTTCTTT. Its translation is CASSQDPGQAYTEAFF.

This clonotype was found many times. The chain has TRBV27 and TRBJ1-6, with a weak D call TRBD1 (5 bases). CDR1 and CDR2 from the germline V gene are MNHEY and SMNVEV (reference sequence). CDR3 length: 15 amino acids. Trimming took 5 bases from V and 10 from J, leaving 18 bases between them. CDR3 residues: CASSPTPGARSPLHF. DNA of the CDR3: TGTGCCAGCAGTCCGACCCCCGGGGCCCGCTCACCCCTCCACTTT.

The chain has TRBV19 and TRBJ1-2; D is unclear. This CDR3 has 14 residues. Trimming shortened V by 7 bases and J by 7 bases, and 19 bases separated the two germline ends. Germline-derived CDR1 and CDR2 are LNHDA and SQIVND (reference sequence). CDR3 residues: CASNPRARSGGYTF. CDR3 nucleotides: TGTGCCAGTAACCCACGGGCACGGTCCGGTGGCTACACCTTC. The whole variable domain, filled in from reference TRBV19 and TRBJ1-2, reads DGGITQSPKYLFRKEGQNVTLSCEQNLNHDAMYWYRQDPGQGLRLIYYSQIVNDFQKGDIAEGYSVSREKKESFPLTVTSAQKNPTAFYLCASNPRARSGGYTFGSGTRLTVV.